Below are 13 T cell receptor beta chains sequenced from a single sample in a study of metastatic and nonmetastatic thyroid tumors. No treatment had been given to any patient before thyroid surgery. TCRdb reanalyzed the PCR reads with MiXCR. The repertoire holds about 30,000 clones, with just under 25% as singletons. The material sequenced was blood. All receptors come from a female donor with papillary thyroid cancer or a benign thyroid nodule (not recorded which). Some clones in this sample may be carry-over from other donors' samples.

This clone appeared many times. The CDR3 protein is CASSAYEQYF. The CDR3, as DNA: TGTGCCAGCAGTGCCTACGAGCAGTACTTC. The chain joins TRBV28 to TRBJ2-7; D uncertain. Per germline, CDR1 MDHEN and CDR2 SYDVKM. The CDR3 extends over 10 amino acids. Trimming cost V 5 bases and J 2 bases, with 1 base left between them.

This clone was seen only a few times. This chain connects TRBV9 to TRBJ1-1, with D maybe TRBD1 (5 bases). The V end was cut by 0 bases, the J end by 4 bases, with 16 bases between. Germline V gene data show CDR1 as SGDLS and CDR2 as YYNGEE. The CDR3 runs to 16 residues. CDR3: CASSVGPGTRGTEAFF. The CDR3 DNA reads TGTGCCAGCAGCGTAGGTCCCGGGACGAGGGGCACTGAAGCTTTCTTT.

The V call is TRBV19, the J call TRBJ1-2; D call uncertain. The CDR3 totals 12 residues. CDR1 and CDR2 from the germline V gene are LNHDA and SQIVND (reference sequence). The germline V and J ends were trimmed by 6 bases and 8 bases, with 13 bases remaining between them. The CDR3 spells CASRHDWAGYTF. Here the CDR3 DNA reads TGTGCCAGTAGGCACGATTGGGCCGGCTACACCTTC.

The rearrangement links TRBV16 to TRBJ2-3; 9 bases align to TRBD2. This CDR3 has 17 amino acids. Germline-derived CDR1 and CDR2 are KGHSY and FQNENV. V lost 1 base, J lost 3 bases, and 8 bases stayed unmatched. The CDR3 DNA reads as TGTGCCAGCAGCCAATTTGAGGTTAGCGGGAGAACAGATACGCAGTATTTT. Amino acid sequence: CASSQFEVSGRTDTQYF.

This clone was seen ten or more times. CDR3 coding DNA: TGTGCCAGCAGCGGAGCCGGGACTAGCGAAGACGAGCAGTACTTC. This encodes CASSGAGTSEDEQYF. The chain couples TRBV5-4 to TRBJ2-7; the match to TRBD2 covers 10 bases. V was pared by 4 bases and J by 5 bases, with 9 bases of the junction left unmatched. The germline gives CDR1 SGHNT, CDR2 YYREEE (reference sequence). The CDR3 runs 15 residues. The full variable domain, its missing parts supplied by reference TRBV5-4 and TRBJ2-7, is ETGVTQSPTHLIKTRGQQVTLRCSSQSGHNTVSWYQQALGQGPQFIFQYYREEENGRGNFPPRFSGLQFPNYSSELNVNALELDDSALYLCASSGAGTSEDEQYFGPGTRLTVT.

This clone was observed many times. This chain uses TRBV2 with TRBJ2-3; TRBD1 might be the D (7 bases). Germline loops: CDR1 SNHLY, CDR2 FYNNEI. Trimming took 6 bases from V and 6 from J, leaving 16 bases between them. The CDR3 is 14 amino acids. CDR3 bases: TGTGCCAGCAGGGAGGGGGCGCTTAGGGATACGCAGTATTTT. As protein: CASREGALRDTQYF.

The chain is built from TRBV6-5 and TRBJ2-1, with D perhaps matching TRBD1 (5 bases). Trimming took off 2 bases at V and 9 bases at J, with 5 bases between the two ends. This CDR3 has 11 amino acids. The germline CDR1 and CDR2 sequences are MNHEY and SVGAGI. The CDR3 bases are TGTGCCAGCAGTTACAGGGGTGAGCAGTTCTTC. Translated, it gives CASSYRGEQFF.

In its sample, this clone ranks as medium-sized. The V call is TRBV6-1, the J call TRBJ2-7; D gene ambiguous. The CDR3 is 14 amino acids. Trimming stripped 5 bases from V and 7 bases from J, with 18 bases between. The germline CDR1 and CDR2 sequences are MNHNS and SASEGT. CDR3 sequence reads: CASSKPGPVGEQYF. DNA for the CDR3: TGTGCCAGCAGTAAACCGGGCCCGGTAGGGGAGCAGTACTTC.

As to this clone: One end of the junction is discordant with germline, which a read error may explain. The chain has TRBV20-1 and TRBJ1-2, with a weak D call TRBD1 (6 bases). CDR1 DFQATT and CDR2 SNEGSKA come from the germline V gene (reference sequence). CDR3 length: 13 amino acids. CDR3 region: CSAGRGPFYVYTF. The CDR3 region has the DNA TGCAGCGCCGGACGGGGGCCCTTCTATGTCTACACCTTC.

The V and J genes are TRBV11-2 and TRBJ2-1; 10 bases agree with TRBD1. In germline, CDR1 is SGHAT, CDR2 FQNNGV. The CDR3 is made up of 15 amino acids. V shed 3 bases, J shed 6 bases, and the junction held 5 bases outside the gene matches. CDR3 sequence reads: CASSFRDRGRNEQFF. In DNA form, the CDR3 reads TGTGCCAGCAGCTTTCGGGACAGGGGACGCAATGAGCAGTTCTTC.

As regards this clone: The same CDR3 also results from other DNA sequences found in this sample. The chain combines TRBV14 with TRBJ2-7; 7 bases fit TRBD2. This CDR3 has 16 amino acids. CDR1 SGHDN and CDR2 FVKESK come from the germline V gene. V lost 4 bases to trimming and J lost 2 bases; unmatched junction nucleotides: 11. The CDR3 bases are TGTGCCAGCAGCCGGGAGGGTCATTTCAATCCCTACGAGCAGTACTTC. Translating it yields CASSREGHFNPYEQYF.

This clone has at least ten counts. The chain recombines TRBV10-3 with TRBJ1-1; D ambiguous. This CDR3 has 18 residues. Trimming pared 4 bases from V and 0 bases from J, leaving 21 bases between. CDR1 ENHRY and CDR2 SYGVKD come from the germline V gene. The CDR3 reads CAISGVGSPPSLNTEAFF. As DNA, the CDR3 is TGTGCCATCAGTGGCGTGGGTAGTCCCCCGAGCTTGAACACTGAAGCTTTCTTT.

This clone was counted many times. V and J are TRBV12-5 and TRBJ1-1; the D gene is possibly TRBD1 (5 bases). The CDR3 loop spans 14 amino acids. V was clipped by 7 bases and J by 6 bases, with 18 bases between them. Germline assignment: CDR1 LGHNT and CDR2 FRNRAP. The CDR3 DNA reads as TGTGCTAGTGCAACCGGGGGGGGTTGGCCTGAAGCTTTCTTT. Protein product: CASATGGGWPEAFF.